This TCR beta chain was retrieved from a study of blood T cell repertoires in COVID-19. Overall study: Acute and convalescent COVID-19 samples came from the United States, Italy and Spain. PBMCs, B-cell-depleted T cells, or T cells provided the cDNA or gDNA that made up the material.

In the original workflow: Estimation of nucleated cell counts relied on the amplification of reference gene primers. Data came from immunoSEQ multiplex PCR; TCRdb stores just in-frame clones and leaves some out. V and J calls and clone size are as listed in that table; D and trimming were resolved from the DNA. The sample records more than 100,000 clones, around 88% being singletons. This CDR3 has 14 residues. V was clipped by 4 bases and J by 7 bases, with 17 bases between them. Germline CDR1 reads SGHRS; CDR2 reads YFSETQ. The sequenced material came from peripheral blood. The TCR sequence derives from a human donor in a cohort sampled during active COVID-19. The chain employs TRBV5-1 and TRBJ1-2, with a possible D match to TRBD1 (5 bases). The CDR3 here is CASSRDFGGAGYTF. CDR3 coding DNA: TGCGCCAGCAGCCGGGACTTCGGCGGGGCTGGCTACACCTTC. Full variable domain (missing parts from reference TRBV5-1 and TRBJ1-2): KAGVTQTPRYLIKTRGQQVTLSCSPISGHRSVSWYQQTPGQGLQFLFEYFSETQRNKGNFPGRFSGRQFSNSRSEMNVSTLELGDSALYLCASSRDFGGAGYTFGSGTRLTVV.